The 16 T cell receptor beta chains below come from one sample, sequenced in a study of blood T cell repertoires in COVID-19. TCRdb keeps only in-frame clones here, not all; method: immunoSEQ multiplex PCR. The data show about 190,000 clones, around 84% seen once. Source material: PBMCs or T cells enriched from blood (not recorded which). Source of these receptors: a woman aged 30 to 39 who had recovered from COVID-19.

Here the CDR3 reads CASSIDGGFNEKLFF. The CDR3, as DNA: TGTGCCAGTAGTATAGACGGAGGCTTTAATGAAAAACTGTTTTTT. The V and J genes are TRBV19 and TRBJ1-4; D ambiguous. V lost 0 bases and J lost 4, with 9 bases in between. The CDR3 is 15 amino acids. Germline V lookup: CDR1 LNHDA, CDR2 SQIVND (reference sequence).

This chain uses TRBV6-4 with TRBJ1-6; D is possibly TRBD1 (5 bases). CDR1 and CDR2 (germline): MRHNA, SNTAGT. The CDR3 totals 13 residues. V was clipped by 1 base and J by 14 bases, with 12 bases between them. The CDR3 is CASSDFAGGSLHF. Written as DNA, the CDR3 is TGTGCCAGCAGTGACTTTGCCGGGGGTTCCCTCCACTTT.

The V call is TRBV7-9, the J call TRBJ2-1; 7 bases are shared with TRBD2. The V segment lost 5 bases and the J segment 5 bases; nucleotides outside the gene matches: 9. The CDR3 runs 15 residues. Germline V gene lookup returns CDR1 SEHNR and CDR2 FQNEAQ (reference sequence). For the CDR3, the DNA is TGTGCCAGCAGCACTGGGACTAACCTTGACAATGAGCAGTTCTTC. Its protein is CASSTGTNLDNEQFF.

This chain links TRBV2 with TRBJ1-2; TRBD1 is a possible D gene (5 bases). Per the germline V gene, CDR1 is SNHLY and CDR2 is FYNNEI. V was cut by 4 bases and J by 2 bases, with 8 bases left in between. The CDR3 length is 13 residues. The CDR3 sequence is CASSVGGNYGYTF. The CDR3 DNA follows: TGTGCCAGCAGTGTTGGGGGGAACTATGGCTACACCTTC.

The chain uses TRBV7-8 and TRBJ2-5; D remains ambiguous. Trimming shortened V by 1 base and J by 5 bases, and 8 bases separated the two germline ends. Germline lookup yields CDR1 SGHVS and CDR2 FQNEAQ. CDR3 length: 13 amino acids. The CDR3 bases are TGTGCCAGCAGCTTAGGGTCTGCGGAGACCCAGTACTTC. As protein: CASSLGSAETQYF.

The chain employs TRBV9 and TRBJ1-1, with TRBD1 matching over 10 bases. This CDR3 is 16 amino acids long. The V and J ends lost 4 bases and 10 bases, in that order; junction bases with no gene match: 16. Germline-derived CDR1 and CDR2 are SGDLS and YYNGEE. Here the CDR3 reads CASSPTGTGVAQGAFF. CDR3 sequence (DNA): TGTGCCAGCAGCCCAACTGGGACAGGGGTTGCCCAGGGAGCTTTCTTT.

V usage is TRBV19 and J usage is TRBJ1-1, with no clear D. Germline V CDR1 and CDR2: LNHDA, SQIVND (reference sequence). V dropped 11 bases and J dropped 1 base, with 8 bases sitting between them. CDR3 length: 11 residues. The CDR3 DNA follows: TGTGCCTTGTGGGCGAACACTGAAGCTTTCTTT. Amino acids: CALWANTEAFF.

CDR3 amino acids: CASKLGQFNQPQHF. Written as DNA, the CDR3 is TGTGCCAGCAAGCTAGGACAGTTCAATCAGCCCCAGCATTTT. The V and J genes are TRBV6-5 and TRBJ1-5; D possibly corresponds to TRBD1 (6 bases). The germline V and J ends were trimmed by 7 bases and 3 bases, with 13 bases remaining between them. The CDR3 covers 14 residues. Germline lookup yields CDR1 MNHEY and CDR2 SVGAGI.

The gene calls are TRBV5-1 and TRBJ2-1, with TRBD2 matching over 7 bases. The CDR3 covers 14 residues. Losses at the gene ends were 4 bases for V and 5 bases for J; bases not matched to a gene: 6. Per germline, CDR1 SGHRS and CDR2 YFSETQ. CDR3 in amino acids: CASSVRRGNNEQFF. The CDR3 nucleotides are TGCGCCAGCAGCGTTCGGCGGGGGAACAATGAGCAGTTCTTC.

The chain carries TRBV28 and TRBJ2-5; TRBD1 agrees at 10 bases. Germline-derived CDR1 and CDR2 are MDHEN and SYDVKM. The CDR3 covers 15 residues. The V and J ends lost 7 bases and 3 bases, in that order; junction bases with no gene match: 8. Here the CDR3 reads CASIPRGTGEETQYF. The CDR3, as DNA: TGTGCCAGCATACCTCGAGGGACAGGGGAAGAGACCCAGTACTTC.

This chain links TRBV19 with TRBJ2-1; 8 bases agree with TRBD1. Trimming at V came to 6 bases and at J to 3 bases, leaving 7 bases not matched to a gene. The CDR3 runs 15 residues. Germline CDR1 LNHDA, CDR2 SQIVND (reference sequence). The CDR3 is CASRRGTGNYNEQFF. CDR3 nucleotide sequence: TGTGCCAGTAGACGGGGGACAGGTAACTACAATGAGCAGTTCTTC.

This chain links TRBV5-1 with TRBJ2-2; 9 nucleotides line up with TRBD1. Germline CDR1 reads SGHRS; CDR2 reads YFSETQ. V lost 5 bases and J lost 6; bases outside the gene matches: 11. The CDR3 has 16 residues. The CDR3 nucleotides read TGCGCCAGCAGTTACCCCCGGGACAGGGTAGCCGGGGAGCTGTTTTTT. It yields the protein CASSYPRDRVAGELFF.

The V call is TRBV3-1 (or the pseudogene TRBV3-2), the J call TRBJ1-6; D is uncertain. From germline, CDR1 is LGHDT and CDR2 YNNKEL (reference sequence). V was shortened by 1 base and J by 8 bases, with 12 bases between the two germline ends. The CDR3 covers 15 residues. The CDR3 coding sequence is TGTGCCAGCAGCCAAGGCCAGGCTCTCGATTCACCCCTCCACTTT. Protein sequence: CASSQGQALDSPLHF.

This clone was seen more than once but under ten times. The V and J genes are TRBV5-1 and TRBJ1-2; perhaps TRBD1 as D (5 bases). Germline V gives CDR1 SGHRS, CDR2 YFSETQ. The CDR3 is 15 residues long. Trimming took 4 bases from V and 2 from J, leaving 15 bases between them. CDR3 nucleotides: TGCGCCAGCAGCAGTGCCGGGACTTCAAACTATGGCTACACCTTC. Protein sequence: CASSSAGTSNYGYTF.

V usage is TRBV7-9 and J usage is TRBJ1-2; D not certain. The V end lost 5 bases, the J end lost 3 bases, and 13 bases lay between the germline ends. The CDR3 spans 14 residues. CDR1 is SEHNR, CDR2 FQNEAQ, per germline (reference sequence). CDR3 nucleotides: TGTGCCAGCAGCCCTCGAGGGATGGACTATGGCTACACCTTC. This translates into CASSPRGMDYGYTF.

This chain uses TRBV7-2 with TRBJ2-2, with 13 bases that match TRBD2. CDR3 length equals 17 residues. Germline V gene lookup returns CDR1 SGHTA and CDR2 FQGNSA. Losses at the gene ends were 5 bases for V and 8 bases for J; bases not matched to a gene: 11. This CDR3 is CASSPQTSGRTPGELFF. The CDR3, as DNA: TGTGCCAGCAGCCCACAGACTAGCGGGAGGACACCGGGGGAGCTGTTTTTT.